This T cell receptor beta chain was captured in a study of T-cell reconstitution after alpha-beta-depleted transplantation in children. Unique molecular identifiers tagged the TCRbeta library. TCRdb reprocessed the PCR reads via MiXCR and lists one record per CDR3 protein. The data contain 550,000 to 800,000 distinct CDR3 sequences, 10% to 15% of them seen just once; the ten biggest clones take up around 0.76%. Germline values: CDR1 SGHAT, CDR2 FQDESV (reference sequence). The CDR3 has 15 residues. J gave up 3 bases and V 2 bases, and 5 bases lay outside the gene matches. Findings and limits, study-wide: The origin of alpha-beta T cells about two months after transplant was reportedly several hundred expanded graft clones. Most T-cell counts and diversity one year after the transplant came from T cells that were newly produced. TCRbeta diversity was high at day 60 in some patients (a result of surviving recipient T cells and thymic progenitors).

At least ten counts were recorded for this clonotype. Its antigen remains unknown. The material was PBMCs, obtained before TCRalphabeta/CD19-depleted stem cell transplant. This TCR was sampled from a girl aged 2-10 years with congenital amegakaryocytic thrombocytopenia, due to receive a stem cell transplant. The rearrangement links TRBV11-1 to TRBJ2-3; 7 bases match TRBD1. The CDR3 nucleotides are TGTGCCAGCAGCTTAACAGGGGTTATAACAGATACGCAGTATTTT. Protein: CASSLTGVITDTQYF.